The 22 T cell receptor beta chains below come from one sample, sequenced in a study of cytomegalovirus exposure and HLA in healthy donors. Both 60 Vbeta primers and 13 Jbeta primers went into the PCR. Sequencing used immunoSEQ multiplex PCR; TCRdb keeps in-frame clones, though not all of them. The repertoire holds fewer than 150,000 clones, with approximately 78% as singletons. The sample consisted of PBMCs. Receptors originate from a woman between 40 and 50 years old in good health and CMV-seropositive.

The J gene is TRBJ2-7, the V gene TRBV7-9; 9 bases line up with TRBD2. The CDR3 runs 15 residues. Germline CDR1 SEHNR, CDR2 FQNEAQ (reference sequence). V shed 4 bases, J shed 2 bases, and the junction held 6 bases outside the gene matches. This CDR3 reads CASSSATSGPYEQYF. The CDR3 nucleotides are TGTGCCAGCAGCTCCGCAACTAGCGGGCCCTACGAGCAGTACTTC.

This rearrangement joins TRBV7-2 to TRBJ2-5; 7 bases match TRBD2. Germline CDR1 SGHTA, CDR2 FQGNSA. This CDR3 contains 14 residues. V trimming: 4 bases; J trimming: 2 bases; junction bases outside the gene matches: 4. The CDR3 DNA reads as TGTGCCAGCAGCTCCGGGACTATACAAGAGACCCAGTACTTC. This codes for CASSSGTIQETQYF.

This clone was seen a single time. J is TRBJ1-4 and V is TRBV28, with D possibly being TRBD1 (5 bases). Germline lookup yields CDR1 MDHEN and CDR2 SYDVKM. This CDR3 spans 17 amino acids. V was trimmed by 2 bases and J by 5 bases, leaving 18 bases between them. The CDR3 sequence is CASSLRPWGGENEKLFF. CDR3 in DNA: TGTGCCAGCAGTTTACGACCCTGGGGGGGGGAGAATGAAAAACTGTTTTTT.

The CDR3 DNA is TGTGCCAGCAAACTAGCGGGATCGAACGAGCAGTACTTC. Translated, it gives CASKLAGSNEQYF. This chain joins TRBV6-5 and TRBJ2-5; TRBD2 aligns across 10 bases. Gene TRBJ2-7 matches the end of the DNA better, so the J call may be wrong. This CDR3 has 13 amino acids. Germline V gene data show CDR1 as MNHEY and CDR2 as SVGAGI.

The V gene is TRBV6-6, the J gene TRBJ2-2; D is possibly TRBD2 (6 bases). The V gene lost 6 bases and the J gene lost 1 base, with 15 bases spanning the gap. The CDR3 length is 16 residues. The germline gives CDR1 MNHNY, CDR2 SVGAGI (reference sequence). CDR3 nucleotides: TGTGCCAGCAGCCCCCTAGCGAGAGGGAACACCGGGGAGCTGTTTTTT. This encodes CASSPLARGNTGELFF.

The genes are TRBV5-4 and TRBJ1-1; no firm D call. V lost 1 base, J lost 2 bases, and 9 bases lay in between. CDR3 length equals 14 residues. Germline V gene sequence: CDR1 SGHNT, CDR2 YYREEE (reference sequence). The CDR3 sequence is CASSLRDLNTEAFF. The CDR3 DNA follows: TGTGCCAGCAGCTTGCGGGATCTAAACACTGAAGCTTTCTTT.

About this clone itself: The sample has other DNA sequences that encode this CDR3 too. The CDR3 region is CASSSTGGSNQPQHF. CDR3 bases: TGTGCCAGCAGCTCGACAGGGGGTAGCAATCAGCCCCAGCATTTT. The chain combines TRBV28 with TRBJ1-5, with 9 nucleotides matching TRBD1. The CDR3 spans 15 residues. The trim removed 6 bases at V and 0 bases at J, leaving 3 bases unmatched. Germline V gene lookup returns CDR1 MDHEN and CDR2 SYDVKM.

The CDR3 sequence: CASSSGLADTYNEQFF. The CDR3 coding sequence is TGTGCCAGCAGCTCGGGACTAGCCGACACCTACAATGAGCAGTTCTTC. This chain joins TRBV5-4 and TRBJ2-1, with TRBD2 identical over 9 bases. Trimming took 3 bases from V and 2 from J; bases not matched to a gene: 6. The CDR3 runs to 16 residues. The germline CDR1 and CDR2 sequences are SGHNT and YYREEE (reference sequence).

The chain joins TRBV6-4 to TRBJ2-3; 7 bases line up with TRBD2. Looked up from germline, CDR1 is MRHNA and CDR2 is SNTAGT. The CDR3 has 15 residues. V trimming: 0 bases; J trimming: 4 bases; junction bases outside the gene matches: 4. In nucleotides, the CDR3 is TGTGCCAGCAGTGACTCGGCGGGAGCCGCAGATACGCAGTATTTT. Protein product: CASSDSAGAADTQYF.

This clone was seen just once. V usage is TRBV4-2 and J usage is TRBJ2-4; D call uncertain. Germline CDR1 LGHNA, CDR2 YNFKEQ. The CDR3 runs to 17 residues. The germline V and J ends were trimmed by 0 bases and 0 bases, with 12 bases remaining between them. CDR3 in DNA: TGTGCCAGCAGCCAAGAGGCCCCAGGTGGAGCCAAAAACATTCAGTACTTC. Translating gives CASSQEAPGGAKNIQYF.

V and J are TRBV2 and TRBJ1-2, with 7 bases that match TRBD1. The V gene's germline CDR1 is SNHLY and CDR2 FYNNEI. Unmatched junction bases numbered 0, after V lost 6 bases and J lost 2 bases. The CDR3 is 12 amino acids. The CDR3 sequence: CASRDRNYGYTF. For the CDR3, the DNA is TGTGCCAGCAGGGACAGGAACTATGGCTACACCTTC. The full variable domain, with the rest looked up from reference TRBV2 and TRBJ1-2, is EPEVTQTPSHQVTQMGQEVILRCVPISNHLYFYWYRQILGQKVEFLVSFYNNEISEKSEIFDDQFSVERPDGSNFTLKIRSTKLEDSAMYFCASRDRNYGYTFGSGTRLTVV.

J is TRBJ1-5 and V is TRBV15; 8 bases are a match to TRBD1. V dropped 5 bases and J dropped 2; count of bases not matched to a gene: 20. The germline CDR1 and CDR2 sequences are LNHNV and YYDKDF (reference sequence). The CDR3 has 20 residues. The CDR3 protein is CATSRPSGAGGAGGNQPQHF. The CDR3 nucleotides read TGTGCCACCAGCCGCCCTTCGGGGGCAGGGGGCGCAGGTGGCAATCAGCCCCAGCATTTT. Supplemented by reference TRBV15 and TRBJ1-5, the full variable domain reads DAMVIQNPRYQVTQFGKPVTLSCSQTLNHNVMYWYQQKSSQAPKLLFHYYDKDFNNEADTPDNFQSRRPNTSFCFLDIRSPGLGDTAMYLCATSRPSGAGGAGGNQPQHFGDGTRLSIL.

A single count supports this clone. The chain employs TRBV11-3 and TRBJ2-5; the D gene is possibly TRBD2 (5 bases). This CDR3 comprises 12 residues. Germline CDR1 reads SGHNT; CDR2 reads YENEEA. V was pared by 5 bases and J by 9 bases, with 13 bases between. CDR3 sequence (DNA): TGTGCCAGCAGCCTCCGGGGTGCGGCCCAGTACTTC. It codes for CASSLRGAAQYF. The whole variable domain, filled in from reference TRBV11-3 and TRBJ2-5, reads EAGVVQSPRYKIIEKKQPVAFWCNPISGHNTLYWYLQNLGQGPELLIRYENEEAVDDSQLPKDRFSAERLKGVDSTLKIQPAELGDSAVYLCASSLRGAAQYFGPGTRLLVL.

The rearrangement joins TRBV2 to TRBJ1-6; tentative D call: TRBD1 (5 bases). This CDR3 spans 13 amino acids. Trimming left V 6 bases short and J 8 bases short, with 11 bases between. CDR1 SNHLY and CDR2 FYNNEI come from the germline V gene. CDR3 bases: TGTGCCAGCAGGGGCGGGGGGGATTCACCCCTCCACTTT. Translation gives CASRGGGDSPLHF.

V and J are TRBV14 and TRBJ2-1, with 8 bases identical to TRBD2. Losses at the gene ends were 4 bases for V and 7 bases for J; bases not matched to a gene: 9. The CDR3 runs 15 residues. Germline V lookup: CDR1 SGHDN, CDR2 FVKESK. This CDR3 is CASSLTAGVFNEQFF. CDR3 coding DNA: TGTGCCAGCAGCCTAACAGCGGGAGTATTTAATGAGCAGTTCTTC.

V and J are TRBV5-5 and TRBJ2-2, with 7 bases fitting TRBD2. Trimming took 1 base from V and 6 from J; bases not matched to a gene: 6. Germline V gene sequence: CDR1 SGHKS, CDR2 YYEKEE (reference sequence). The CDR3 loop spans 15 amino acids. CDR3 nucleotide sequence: TGTGCCAGCAGCTTGAGGGCGGGAGAGGCCGGGGAGCTGTTTTTT. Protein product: CASSLRAGEAGELFF. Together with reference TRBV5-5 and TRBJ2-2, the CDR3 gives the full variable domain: DAGVTQSPTHLIKTRGQQVTLRCSPISGHKSVSWYQQVLGQGPQFIFQYYEKEERGRGNFPDRFSARQFPNYSSELNVNALLLGDSALYLCASSLRAGEAGELFFGEGSRLTVL.

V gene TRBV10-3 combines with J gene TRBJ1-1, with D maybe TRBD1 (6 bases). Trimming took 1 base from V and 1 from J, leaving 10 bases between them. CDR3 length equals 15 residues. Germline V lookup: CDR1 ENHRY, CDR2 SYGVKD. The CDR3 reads CAISEWGGGNTEAFF. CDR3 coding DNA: TGTGCCATCAGTGAGTGGGGGGGCGGGAACACTGAAGCTTTCTTT.

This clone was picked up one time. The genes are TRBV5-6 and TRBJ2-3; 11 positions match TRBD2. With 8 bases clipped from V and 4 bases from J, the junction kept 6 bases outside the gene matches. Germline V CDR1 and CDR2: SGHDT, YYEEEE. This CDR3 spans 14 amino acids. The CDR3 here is CASRTSGSPDTQYF. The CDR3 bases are TGTGCCAGTCGAACTAGCGGGAGCCCAGATACGCAGTATTTT. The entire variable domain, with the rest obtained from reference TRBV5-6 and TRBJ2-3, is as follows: DAGVTQSPTHLIKTRGQQVTLRCSPKSGHDTVSWYQQALGQGPQFIFQYYEEEERQRGNFPDRFSGHQFPNYSSELNVNALLLGDSALYLCASRTSGSPDTQYFGPGTRLTVL.

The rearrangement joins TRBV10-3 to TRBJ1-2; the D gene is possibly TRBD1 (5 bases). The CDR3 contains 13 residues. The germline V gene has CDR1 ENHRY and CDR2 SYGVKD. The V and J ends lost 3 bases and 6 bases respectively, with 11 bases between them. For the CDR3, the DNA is TGTGCCATCAGTGAACGGGGGATTGATGGCTACACCTTC. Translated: CAISERGIDGYTF.

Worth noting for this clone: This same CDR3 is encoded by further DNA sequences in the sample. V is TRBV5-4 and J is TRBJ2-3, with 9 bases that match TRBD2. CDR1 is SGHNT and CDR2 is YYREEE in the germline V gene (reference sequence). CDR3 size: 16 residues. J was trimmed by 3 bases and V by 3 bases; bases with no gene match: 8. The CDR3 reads CASSSAGGRGTDTQYF. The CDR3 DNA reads TGTGCCAGCAGCTCAGCGGGCGGGAGGGGGACAGATACGCAGTATTTT.

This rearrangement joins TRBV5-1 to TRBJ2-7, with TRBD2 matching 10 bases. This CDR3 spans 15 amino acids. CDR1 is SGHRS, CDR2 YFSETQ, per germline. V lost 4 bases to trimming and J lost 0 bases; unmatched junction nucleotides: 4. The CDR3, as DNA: TGCGCCAGCAGCCCAGGACTAGCGGTCTCCTACGAGCAGTACTTC. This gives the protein CASSPGLAVSYEQYF.

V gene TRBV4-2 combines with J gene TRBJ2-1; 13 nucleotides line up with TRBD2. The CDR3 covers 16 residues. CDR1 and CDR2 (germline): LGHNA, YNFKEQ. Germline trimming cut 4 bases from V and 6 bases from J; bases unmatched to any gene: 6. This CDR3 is CASSPRTSGSSNEQFF. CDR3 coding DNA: TGTGCCAGCAGCCCCAGGACTAGCGGGAGTTCCAATGAGCAGTTCTTC.